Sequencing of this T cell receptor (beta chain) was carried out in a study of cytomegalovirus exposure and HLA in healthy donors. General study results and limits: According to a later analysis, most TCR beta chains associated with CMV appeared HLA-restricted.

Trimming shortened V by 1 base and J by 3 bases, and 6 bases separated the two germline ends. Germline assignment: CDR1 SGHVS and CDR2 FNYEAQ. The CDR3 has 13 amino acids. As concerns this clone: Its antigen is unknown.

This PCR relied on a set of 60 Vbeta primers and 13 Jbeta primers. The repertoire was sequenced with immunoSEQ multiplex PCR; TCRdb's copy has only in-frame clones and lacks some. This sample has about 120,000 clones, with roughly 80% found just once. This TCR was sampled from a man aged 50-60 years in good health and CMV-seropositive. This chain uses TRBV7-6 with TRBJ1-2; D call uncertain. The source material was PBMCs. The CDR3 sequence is CASSLGRDYGYTF. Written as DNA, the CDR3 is TGTGCCAGCAGCTTAGGTCGTGACTATGGCTACACCTTC.